Given below is one T cell receptor (beta chain) in context. Per the authors' pipeline: How many nucleated cells were present was estimated from reference gene primer amplification. Produced via immunoSEQ multiplex PCR; TCRdb's table is partial and in-frame only. The V and J calls and clone size were taken over from that table, and D and trimming were inferred from the DNA. The sample shows about 210,000 clones, more than 70% of them seen only once. The sample comes from a study of blood T cell repertoires in COVID-19. Study context: Sample material is recorded as cDNA or gDNA derived from T cells, B-cell-depleted T cells, or PBMCs.

With 8 bases clipped from V and 2 bases from J, the junction kept 4 bases outside the gene matches. This CDR3 is built from 14 residues. In germline, CDR1 is SGHTA, CDR2 FQGNSA. This TCR came from a human donor in a cohort sampled during active COVID-19. Specimen: peripheral blood. The chain recombines TRBV7-2 with TRBJ2-1; 9 bases agree with TRBD2. The CDR3 nucleotides are TGTGCCAGCCATAGCGGGGGCACCTACAATGAGCAGTTCTTC. Translated: CASHSGGTYNEQFF. The variable domain in full, completed from reference TRBV7-2 and TRBJ2-1, reads GAGVSQSPSNKVTEKGKDVELRCDPISGHTALYWYRQSLGQGLEFLIYFQGNSAPDKSGLPSDRFSAERTGGSVSTLTIQRTQQEDSAVYLCASHSGGTYNEQFFGPGTRLTVL.